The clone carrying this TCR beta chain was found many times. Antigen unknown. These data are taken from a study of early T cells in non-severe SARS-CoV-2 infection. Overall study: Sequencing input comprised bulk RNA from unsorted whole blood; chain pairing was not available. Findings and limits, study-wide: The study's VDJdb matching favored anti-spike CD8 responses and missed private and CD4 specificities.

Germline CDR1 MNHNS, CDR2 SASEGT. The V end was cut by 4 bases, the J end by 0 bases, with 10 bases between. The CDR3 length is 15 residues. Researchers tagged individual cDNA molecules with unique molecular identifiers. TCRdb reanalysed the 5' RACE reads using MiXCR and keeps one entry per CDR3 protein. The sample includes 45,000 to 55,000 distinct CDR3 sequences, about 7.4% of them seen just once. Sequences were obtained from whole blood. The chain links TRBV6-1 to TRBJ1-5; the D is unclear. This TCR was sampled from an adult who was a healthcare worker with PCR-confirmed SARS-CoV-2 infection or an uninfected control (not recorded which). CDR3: CASSAGRYSNQPQHF. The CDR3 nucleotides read TGTGCCAGCAGTGCTGGGAGATATAGCAATCAGCCCCAGCATTTT.